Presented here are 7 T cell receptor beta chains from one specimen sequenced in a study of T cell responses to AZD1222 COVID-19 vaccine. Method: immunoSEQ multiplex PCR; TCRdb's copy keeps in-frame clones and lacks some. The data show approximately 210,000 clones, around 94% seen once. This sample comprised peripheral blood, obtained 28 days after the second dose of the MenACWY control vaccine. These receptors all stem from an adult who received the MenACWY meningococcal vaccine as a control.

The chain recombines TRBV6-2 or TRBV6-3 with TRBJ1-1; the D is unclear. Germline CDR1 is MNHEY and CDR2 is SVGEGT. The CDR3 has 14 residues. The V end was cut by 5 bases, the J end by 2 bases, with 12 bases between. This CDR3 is CASSLGGVNTEAFF. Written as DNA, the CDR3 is TGTGCCAGCAGTCTCGGCGGGGTTAACACTGAAGCTTTCTTT.

CDR3 coding DNA: TGTGCCAGCAGCTTAGATCAAGCACCCGCGGGCTACACCTTC. This sequence encodes CASSLDQAPAGYTF. V is TRBV11-2 and J is TRBJ1-2; unclear D gene. Germline V gene data show CDR1 as SGHAT and CDR2 as FQNNGV. The CDR3 is 14 amino acids. V lost 0 bases and J 8 bases, leaving 13 bases between the germline ends.

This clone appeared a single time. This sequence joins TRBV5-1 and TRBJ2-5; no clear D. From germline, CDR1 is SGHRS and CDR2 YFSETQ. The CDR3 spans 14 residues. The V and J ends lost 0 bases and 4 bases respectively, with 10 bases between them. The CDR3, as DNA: TGCGCCAGCAGCTTGGCAAGGGTGAGAGAGACCCAGTACTTC. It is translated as CASSLARVRETQYF.

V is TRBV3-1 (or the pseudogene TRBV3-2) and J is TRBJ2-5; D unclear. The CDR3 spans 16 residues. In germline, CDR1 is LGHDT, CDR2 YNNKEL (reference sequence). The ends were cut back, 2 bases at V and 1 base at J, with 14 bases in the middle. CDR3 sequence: CASSQSPTRPQETQYF. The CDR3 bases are TGTGCCAGCAGCCAATCCCCGACTCGCCCCCAAGAGACCCAGTACTTC.

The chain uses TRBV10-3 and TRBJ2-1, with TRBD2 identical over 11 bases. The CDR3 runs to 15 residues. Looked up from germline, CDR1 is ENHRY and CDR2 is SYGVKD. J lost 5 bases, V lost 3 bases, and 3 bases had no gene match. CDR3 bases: TGTGCCATCAGTGAAGCGGGACTAGCGGACAATGAGCAGTTCTTC. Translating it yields CAISEAGLADNEQFF.

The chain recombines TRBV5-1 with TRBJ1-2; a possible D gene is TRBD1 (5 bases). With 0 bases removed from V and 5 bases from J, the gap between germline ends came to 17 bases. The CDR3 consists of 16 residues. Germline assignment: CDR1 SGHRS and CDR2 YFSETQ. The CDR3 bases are TGCGCCAGCAGCTTGGAAGGTATGACAGACTCTTATGGCTACACCTTC. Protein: CASSLEGMTDSYGYTF.

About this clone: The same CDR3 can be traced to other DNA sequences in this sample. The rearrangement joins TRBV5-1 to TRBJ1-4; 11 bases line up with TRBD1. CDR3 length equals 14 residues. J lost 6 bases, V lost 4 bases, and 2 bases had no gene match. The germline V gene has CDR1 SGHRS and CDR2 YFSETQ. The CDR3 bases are TGCGCCAGCAGCCTGGGACAGGGGGATGAAAAACTGTTTTTT. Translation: CASSLGQGDEKLFF. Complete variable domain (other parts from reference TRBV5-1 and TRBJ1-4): KAGVTQTPRYLIKTRGQQVTLSCSPISGHRSVSWYQQTPGQGLQFLFEYFSETQRNKGNFPGRFSGRQFSNSRSEMNVSTLELGDSALYLCASSLGQGDEKLFFGSGTQLSVL.